This TCR beta chain was found in a study of T cell repertoires in cytomegalovirus infection. Overall study: Well-studied HLA-B-restricted epitopes and recently identified HLA-C-restricted epitopes of CMV were both used in the study.

Study observations and caveats: Based on cumulative public TCR beta family frequency, carriers of CMV plus the relevant HLA were identified.

One entry per CDR3 protein, called by TCRdb with MiXCR from the reads. Of approximately 1,000,000 distinct CDR3 sequences listed, approximately 30% are singletons. Ten or more counts support this clonotype. Its antigen is not identified. This CDR3 contains 15 residues. Germline CDR1 is SGHTA and CDR2 is FQGNSA. V lost 5 bases, J lost 1 base, and 11 bases lay in between. The source was cultured CD8+ T cells from PBMCs, collected from culture after CMV antigen stimulation. The chain carries TRBV7-2 and TRBJ2-2; D perhaps matches TRBD2 (5 bases). This TCR was sampled from a human donor in good health (CMV status not recorded). Some clones in this sample may be carry-over from other donors' samples. CDR3 coding DNA: TGTGCCAGCAGCCCTAAGCGGAGGAACACCGGGGAGCTGTTTTTT. This gives the protein CASSPKRRNTGELFF.